What follows are 22 T cell receptor beta chains derived from one specimen sequenced in a study of shared clonotypes between healthy human individuals. Profiling relied on immunoSEQ multiplex PCR, and the TCRdb table lists in-frame clones only, not all of them. Among some 980,000 clones listed, approximately 80% were seen once. The sequenced sample was memory CD4+ T cells sorted from blood. Specified subset: CD45RA-negative fraction. The source is a man between 18 and 29 years old in good health.

Note on this clone: This specimen includes other DNA sequences encoding the same CDR3. The chain uses TRBV9 and TRBJ2-7; D gene ambiguous. Germline assignment: CDR1 SGDLS and CDR2 YYNGEE. Between the trimmed V and J ends, which lost 0 bases and 5 bases, there was a span of 3 bases. The CDR3 is made up of 11 amino acids. For the CDR3, the DNA is TGTGCCAGCAGCGTAGGAGACGAGCAGTACTTC. Translating gives CASSVGDEQYF.

This clone was recorded only once. The sample carries other DNA sequences with the same CDR3. This sequence joins TRBV10-3 and TRBJ2-2; TRBD2 is a possible D gene (5 bases). CDR1 is ENHRY and CDR2 is SYGVKD in the germline V gene. CDR3 length equals 14 residues. V dropped 3 bases and J dropped 3 bases, with 8 bases sitting between them. In nucleotides, the CDR3 is TGTGCCATCAGTGAAACTAGGGACACCGGGGAGCTGTTTTTT. This gives the protein CAISETRDTGELFF.

J is TRBJ2-1 and V is TRBV7-9; 8 bases fit TRBD1. V shed 6 bases and J 1 base; nucleotides not matched to a gene: 8. This CDR3 comprises 16 residues. Germline V CDR1 and CDR2: SEHNR, FQNEAQ (reference sequence). The CDR3 coding sequence is TGTGCCAGCAGTCCAGGACAGGGTGGGTCCTACAATGAGCAGTTCTTC. This translates into CASSPGQGGSYNEQFF.

V and J are TRBV11-2 and TRBJ2-4; no reliable D call. The CDR3 length is 11 residues. Germline V gene sequence: CDR1 SGHAT, CDR2 FQNNGV. V lost 1 base, J lost 6 bases, and 1 base lay in between. The CDR3 is CASSLGNIQYF. The CDR3 region has the DNA TGTGCCAGCAGCTTAGGAAACATTCAGTACTTC.

V gene TRBV27 combines with J gene TRBJ2-7, with D possibly being TRBD1 (5 bases). The V and J ends lost 7 bases and 7 bases respectively, with 14 bases between them. CDR3 length equals 12 residues. The V gene's germline CDR1 is MNHEY and CDR2 SMNVEV (reference sequence). CDR3 sequence reads: CASTRAPGEQYF. Here the CDR3 DNA reads TGTGCCAGCACCCGGGCCCCAGGGGAGCAGTACTTC.

The V call is TRBV15, the J call TRBJ2-2; 10 bases are a match to TRBD2. Germline trimming cut 0 bases from V and 5 bases from J; bases unmatched to any gene: 6. The CDR3 has 17 residues. Germline loops: CDR1 LNHNV, CDR2 YYDKDF (reference sequence). DNA for the CDR3: TGTGCCACCAGCAGAGATCTACCACTAGCGGGGACCGGGGAGCTGTTTTTT. This translates into CATSRDLPLAGTGELFF.

On this clone: This specimen includes other DNA sequences encoding the same CDR3. Here the CDR3 DNA reads TGCGCCAGCAGCTTGGAGGGAGATACGCAGTATTTT. It codes for CASSLEGDTQYF. The chain carries TRBV5-1 and TRBJ2-3; D is unresolved. The CDR3 consists of 12 residues. Trimming took 0 bases from V and 5 from J, leaving 4 bases between them. CDR1 is SGHRS, CDR2 YFSETQ, per germline.

The chain combines TRBV6-6 with TRBJ1-1; no definite D call. The CDR3 extends over 11 amino acids. V dropped 6 bases and J dropped 4 bases, with 6 bases sitting between them. Germline CDR1 reads MNHNY; CDR2 reads SVGAGI (reference sequence). The CDR3 nucleotides are TGTGCCAGCAGGCGGGGCACTGAAGCTTTCTTT. Its translation is CASRRGTEAFF.

V gene TRBV6-1 combines with J gene TRBJ2-3, with 7 bases aligning to TRBD2. J was trimmed by 2 bases and V by 6 bases; bases with no gene match: 8. CDR3 size: 15 residues. Germline-derived CDR1 and CDR2 are MNHNS and SASEGT. As DNA, the CDR3 is TGTGCCAGCAGAACAAGCGGGGTCAACACAGATACGCAGTATTTT. Translating it yields CASRTSGVNTDTQYF.

The chain couples TRBV19 to TRBJ2-7; 9 bases fit TRBD1. The CDR3 is made up of 15 amino acids. The germline gives CDR1 LNHDA, CDR2 SQIVND (reference sequence). Trimming at V came to 6 bases and at J to 1 base, leaving 7 bases not matched to a gene. The CDR3 spells CASRTYRGQSYEQYF. CDR3 in DNA: TGTGCCAGTAGGACGTACAGGGGGCAGTCCTACGAGCAGTACTTC.

The chain's CDR3 is CASRGPGYEQYF. CDR3 sequence (DNA): TGCGCCAGCAGGGGTCCGGGGTACGAGCAGTACTTC. The genes are TRBV10-2 and TRBJ2-7; perhaps TRBD2 as D (5 bases). Trimming pared 6 bases from V and 4 bases from J, leaving 10 bases between. Germline V CDR1 and CDR2: WSHSY, SAAADI. The CDR3 runs 12 residues.

A few counts support this clone. The CDR3 sequence is CASSSGQGMSSYEQYF. For the CDR3, the DNA is TGCGCCAGCAGCTCAGGACAGGGAATGAGCTCCTACGAGCAGTACTTC. V gene TRBV5-1 combines with J gene TRBJ2-7; TRBD1 matches 8 bases. Looked up from germline, CDR1 is SGHRS and CDR2 is YFSETQ. J lost 0 bases, V lost 3 bases, and 8 bases had no gene match. The CDR3 consists of 16 residues.

V usage is TRBV13 and J usage is TRBJ1-4; possible D gene TRBD1, 5 bases. V lost 2 bases and J lost 7, with 11 bases in between. Looked up from germline, CDR1 is PRHDT and CDR2 is FYEKMQ (reference sequence). This CDR3 is 14 amino acids long. DNA for the CDR3: TGTGCCAGCAGCTTACGGGGACGGGGTGAAAAACTGTTTTTT. Translating it yields CASSLRGRGEKLFF.

The chain joins TRBV7-9 to TRBJ2-1, with 12 bases matching TRBD2. CDR1 and CDR2 (germline): SEHNR, FQNEAQ (reference sequence). The CDR3 runs 14 residues. J was trimmed by 10 bases and V by 6 bases; bases with no gene match: 7. CDR3 nucleotides: TGTGCCAGCAGTCGGACCGGGACTAGCGGGGAGCAGTTCTTC. Translation gives CASSRTGTSGEQFF. Combining the CDR3 with reference TRBV7-9 and TRBJ2-1 gives the whole variable domain DTGVSQNPRHKITKRGQNVTFRCDPISEHNRLYWYRQTLGQGPEFLTYFQNEAQLEKSRLLSDRFSAERPKGSFSTLEIQRTEQGDSAMYLCASSRTGTSGEQFFGPGTRLTVL.

This clone has a single count. The chain joins TRBV6-6 to TRBJ1-5, with D maybe TRBD1 (6 bases). V was trimmed by 2 bases and J by 7 bases, leaving 15 bases between them. Germline assignment: CDR1 MNHNY and CDR2 SVGAGI (reference sequence). The CDR3 totals 15 residues. The CDR3 reads CASSYVAGVEQPQHF. CDR3 nucleotides: TGTGCCAGCAGTTACGTAGCAGGGGTAGAACAGCCCCAGCATTTT.

This clone has a handful of counts. This rearrangement joins TRBV10-3 to TRBJ1-4; 7 nucleotides match TRBD1. Germline V gene lookup returns CDR1 ENHRY and CDR2 SYGVKD. Germline trimming cut 2 bases from V and 7 bases from J; bases unmatched to any gene: 7. This CDR3 region has 15 residues. CDR3 loop: CAISERQGVGEKLFF. For the CDR3, the DNA is TGTGCCATCAGTGAGCGGCAGGGGGTGGGTGAAAAACTGTTTTTT.

The J gene is TRBJ2-7, the V gene TRBV19; 15 bases line up with TRBD2. CDR1 and CDR2 (germline): LNHDA, SQIVND (reference sequence). The V segment lost 2 bases and the J segment 2 bases; nucleotides outside the gene matches: 10. The length of the CDR3 is 19 residues. CDR3 sequence (DNA): TGTGCCAGTAGTATATCGGGACTAGCGGGAGGAAAGGGTACCTACGAGCAGTACTTC. Protein: CASSISGLAGGKGTYEQYF. The whole variable domain, filled in from reference TRBV19 and TRBJ2-7, reads DGGITQSPKYLFRKEGQNVTLSCEQNLNHDAMYWYRQDPGQGLRLIYYSQIVNDFQKGDIAEGYSVSREKKESFPLTVTSAQKNPTAFYLCASSISGLAGGKGTYEQYFGPGTRLTVT.

A single count supports this clone. Other DNA sequences in the same sample also yield this CDR3. The chain carries TRBV7-9 and TRBJ1-3; 8 bases line up with TRBD1. Germline V lookup: CDR1 SEHNR, CDR2 FQNEAQ (reference sequence). The CDR3 sequence is 15 residues long. V shed 5 bases, J shed 0 bases, and the junction held 3 bases outside the gene matches. This chain's CDR3 is CASSPTGVSGNTIYF. The CDR3 coding sequence is TGTGCCAGCAGCCCGACAGGGGTCTCTGGAAACACCATATATTTT.

V is TRBV5-1 and J is TRBJ2-5; 12 bases line up with TRBD2. The ends lost 4 bases at V and 14 bases at J; junction bases unmatched: 15. This CDR3 is built from 15 residues. The germline V gene encodes CDR1 SGHRS and CDR2 YFSETQ. The CDR3 region is CASSTRTSGDTPLYF. The CDR3 nucleotides are TGCGCCAGCAGCACCCGGACTAGCGGGGACACCCCACTTTACTTC.

This clone was seen a few times. The chain employs TRBV18 and TRBJ2-1; no definite D call. Germline loops: CDR1 KGHSH, CDR2 LQKENI. Trimming removed 0 bases from V and 0 bases from J, with 9 bases in between. The CDR3 consists of 16 residues. The CDR3 loop is CASSPPQPSSYNEQFF. CDR3 coding DNA: TGTGCCAGCTCACCACCGCAGCCCAGCTCCTACAATGAGCAGTTCTTC.

The chain has TRBV27 and TRBJ1-4, with TRBD1 identical over 12 bases. There are 16 residues in the CDR3. Trimming cost V 5 bases and J 5 bases; bases outside gene matches: 6. Per germline, CDR1 MNHEY and CDR2 SMNVEV (reference sequence). Here the CDR3 reads CASSLGTGGNNEKLFF. CDR3 bases: TGTGCCAGCAGTCTCGGGACAGGGGGCAACAATGAAAAACTGTTTTTT.

In this sample, this clone turned up once. Other DNA sequences in the same sample also yield this CDR3. The chain couples TRBV2 to TRBJ1-5; 7 bases fit TRBD1. In germline, CDR1 is SNHLY, CDR2 FYNNEI. Losses at the gene ends were 6 bases for V and 2 bases for J; bases not matched to a gene: 4. CDR3 length: 14 residues. The CDR3 region has the DNA TGTGCCAGCAGCAGGGGGGAAGGCAATCAGCCCCAGCATTTT. This encodes CASSRGEGNQPQHF.